These T cell receptor beta chains were read from a single sample in a study of OX40 agonist ivuxolimab in advanced cancers. Sequencing used immunoSEQ multiplex PCR; TCRdb keeps in-frame clones, though not all of them. The sample has 100,000 or so clones, 90% seen once; the top ten hold 0.25% to 0.35%. The sample in question was CD4+ or CD8+ T cells sorted from blood, obtained in a trial of the OX40 agonist ivuxolimab. The receptors were sampled from an adult with an advanced solid tumor such as melanoma, head and neck, liver or kidney cancer. Each CDR3 is given without its conserved first and last residue. D genes are given only for firm matches. Expanded clones get a size class; other rows say once, few or many, or leave the size out.

V gene: TRBV10-3
D gene: TRBD1
CDR3 length: 11
clone size: -
CDR3 protein: AISQGARDEQY

V gene: TRBV10-3
D gene: TRBD2
CDR3 length: 13
clone size: -
CDR3 protein: AISDAGGSGDTQY

V gene: TRBV28
D gene: -
CDR3 length: 11
clone size: -
CDR3 protein: ASSSGAGAAPP

V gene: TRBV18
D gene: TRBD1
CDR3 length: 18
clone size: -
CDR3 protein: ASSPLGQGAQGGGANVLT

V gene: TRBV28
D gene: TRBD1
CDR3 length: 13
clone size: -
CDR3 protein: ASITAGQGGDTQY

V gene: TRBV19
D gene: -
CDR3 length: 12
clone size: once
CDR3 protein: ASSIGPLSYEQY

V gene: TRBV6-6
D gene: TRBD2
CDR3 length: 14
clone size: -
CDR3 protein: ASILGGLAGVETQY

V gene: TRBV7-8
D gene: -
CDR3 length: 13
clone size: -
CDR3 protein: ASSLPGQGVYEQY

V gene: TRBV27
D gene: -
CDR3 length: 11
clone size: -
CDR3 protein: ASSTYYNSPLH

V gene: TRBV5-6
D gene: TRBD2
CDR3 length: 13
clone size: -
CDR3 protein: ASVLAGVKTEELF

V gene: TRBV23-1
D gene: -
CDR3 length: 15
clone size: -
CDR3 protein: ASSQWRNVEGFLKLF

V gene: TRBV7-2
D gene: TRBD1
CDR3 length: 13
clone size: -
CDR3 protein: ASSWGQLVSYEQY

V gene: TRBV6-6
D gene: -
CDR3 length: 14
clone size: -
CDR3 protein: ASSYDQLLNTGELF

V gene: TRBV2
D gene: TRBD2
CDR3 length: 14
clone size: -
CDR3 protein: ASSRTLAGSTDTQY

V gene: TRBV19
D gene: -
CDR3 length: 13
clone size: -
CDR3 protein: ATVRALAGGYEQF

V gene: TRBV2
D gene: -
CDR3 length: 14
clone size: -
CDR3 protein: ASSVRDIINTGELF

V gene: TRBV15
D gene: TRBD1
CDR3 length: 12
clone size: few
CDR3 protein: ATSRGDRDEKLF

V gene: TRBV7-6
D gene: -
CDR3 length: 13
clone size: -
CDR3 protein: ASSLGGVSYNEQF

V gene: TRBV5-4
D gene: TRBD2
CDR3 length: 16
clone size: -
CDR3 protein: ASSAGLAGLSSYNEQF

V gene: TRBV14
D gene: -
CDR3 length: 11
clone size: -
CDR3 protein: ASSPGPSYGYT

V gene: TRBV5-1
D gene: TRBD1
CDR3 length: 13
clone size: -
CDR3 protein: ASLVEGAPTDTQY

V gene: TRBV4-2
D gene: -
CDR3 length: 13
clone size: -
CDR3 protein: ASSQGSAFGETQY

V gene: TRBV27
D gene: -
CDR3 length: 10
clone size: -
CDR3 protein: ASRSDSYEQY

V gene: TRBV27
D gene: TRBD1
CDR3 length: 13
clone size: -
CDR3 protein: ASKRQGATYNEQF

V gene: TRBV5-5
D gene: TRBD2
CDR3 length: 15
clone size: -
CDR3 protein: ASSYLAKGLGVGEQY

V gene: TRBV5-4
D gene: -
CDR3 length: 12
clone size: once
CDR3 protein: ASSHPNLGNTIY

V gene: TRBV7-2
D gene: TRBD2
CDR3 length: 12
clone size: -
CDR3 protein: ASSLVTSPGELF

V gene: TRBV27
D gene: -
CDR3 length: 12
clone size: -
CDR3 protein: ASSLGRGAYEQY

V gene: TRBV6-5
D gene: TRBD1
CDR3 length: 13
clone size: -
CDR3 protein: ASSYRDREGYEQY

V gene: TRBV18
D gene: TRBD2
CDR3 length: 15
clone size: -
CDR3 protein: ASSPPSSGREADTQY

V gene: TRBV9
D gene: TRBD2
CDR3 length: 14
clone size: -
CDR3 protein: ASSVVPSGGGNEQF

V gene: TRBV5-4
D gene: TRBD2
CDR3 length: 13
clone size: -
CDR3 protein: ASSTSGIGSYEQY

V gene: TRBV28
D gene: -
CDR3 length: 11
clone size: -
CDR3 protein: ASSLGNRVTQY

V gene: TRBV9
D gene: -
CDR3 length: 12
clone size: -
CDR3 protein: ASSVNQFSYEQY

V gene: TRBV28
D gene: TRBD1
CDR3 length: 10
clone size: -
CDR3 protein: ASSLTGIEQY

V gene: TRBV18
D gene: -
CDR3 length: 11
clone size: -
CDR3 protein: ASSPASTDTQY

V gene: TRBV1
D gene: -
CDR3 length: 12
clone size: -
CDR3 protein: TSSQDQRRDTQY

V gene: TRBV6-5
D gene: -
CDR3 length: 11
clone size: -
CDR3 protein: ASSSSIQETQY

V gene: TRBV28
D gene: TRBD2
CDR3 length: 12
clone size: -
CDR3 protein: AIGVAGGQETQY

V gene: TRBV9
D gene: -
CDR3 length: 13
clone size: -
CDR3 protein: ASSLLGQAYNEQF

V gene: TRBV27
D gene: -
CDR3 length: 13
clone size: -
CDR3 protein: ASSGERRHLYEQY

V gene: TRBV30
D gene: -
CDR3 length: 14
clone size: -
CDR3 protein: AWSLWTVTNTGELF

V gene: TRBV5-1
D gene: -
CDR3 length: 12
clone size: -
CDR3 protein: ASSLVEGYNEQF

V gene: TRBV6-5
D gene: -
CDR3 length: 13
clone size: -
CDR3 protein: ASSRSPAGADTQY

V gene: TRBV4-3
D gene: TRBD2
CDR3 length: 13
clone size: once
CDR3 protein: ASSHLAERYNEQF

V gene: TRBV4-3
D gene: TRBD1
CDR3 length: 13
clone size: -
CDR3 protein: ASSADRGVYEKLF